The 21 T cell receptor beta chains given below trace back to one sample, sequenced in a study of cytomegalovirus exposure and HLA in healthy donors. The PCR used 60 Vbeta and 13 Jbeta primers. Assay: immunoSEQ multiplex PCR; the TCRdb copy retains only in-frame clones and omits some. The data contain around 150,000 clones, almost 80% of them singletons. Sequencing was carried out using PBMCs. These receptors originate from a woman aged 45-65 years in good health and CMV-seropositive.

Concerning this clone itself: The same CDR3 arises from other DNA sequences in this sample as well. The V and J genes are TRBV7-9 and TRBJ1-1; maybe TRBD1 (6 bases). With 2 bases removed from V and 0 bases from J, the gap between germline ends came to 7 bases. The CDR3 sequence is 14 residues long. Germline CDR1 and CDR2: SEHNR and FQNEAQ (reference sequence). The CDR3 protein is CASSLTGLNTEAFF. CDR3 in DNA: TGTGCCAGCAGCTTAACAGGGTTGAACACTGAAGCTTTCTTT.

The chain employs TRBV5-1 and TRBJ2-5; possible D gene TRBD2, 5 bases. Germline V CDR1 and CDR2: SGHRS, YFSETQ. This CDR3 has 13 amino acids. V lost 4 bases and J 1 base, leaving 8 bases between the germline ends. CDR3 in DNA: TGCGCCAGCAGCAGCCTAGCCCAAGAGACCCAGTACTTC. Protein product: CASSSLAQETQYF.

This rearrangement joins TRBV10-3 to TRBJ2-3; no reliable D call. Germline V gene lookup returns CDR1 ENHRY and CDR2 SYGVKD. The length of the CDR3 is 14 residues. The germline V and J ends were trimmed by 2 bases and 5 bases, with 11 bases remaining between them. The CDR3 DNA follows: TGTGCCATCAGTGAGGGTCTCCGGGTAGATACGCAGTATTTT. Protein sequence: CAISEGLRVDTQYF.

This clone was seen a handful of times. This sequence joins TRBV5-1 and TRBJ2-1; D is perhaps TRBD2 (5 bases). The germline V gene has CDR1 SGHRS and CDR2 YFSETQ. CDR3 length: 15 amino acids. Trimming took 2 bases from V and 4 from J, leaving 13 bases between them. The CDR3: CASSFRSGGYNEQFF. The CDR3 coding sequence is TGCGCCAGCAGCTTTAGGAGCGGCGGATACAATGAGCAGTTCTTC.

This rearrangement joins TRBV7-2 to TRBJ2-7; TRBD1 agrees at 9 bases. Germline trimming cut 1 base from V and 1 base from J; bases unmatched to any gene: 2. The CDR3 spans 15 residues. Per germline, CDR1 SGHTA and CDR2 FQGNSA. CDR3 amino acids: CASSLVGTGSYEQYF. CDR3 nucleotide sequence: TGTGCCAGCAGCTTAGTGGGGACAGGGTCCTACGAGCAGTACTTC.

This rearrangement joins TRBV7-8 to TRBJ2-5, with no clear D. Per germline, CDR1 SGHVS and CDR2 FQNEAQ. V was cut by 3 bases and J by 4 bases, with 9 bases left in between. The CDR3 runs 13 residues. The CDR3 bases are TGTGCCAGCAGCTTCTCGAGGAGAGAGACCCAGTACTTC. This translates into CASSFSRRETQYF. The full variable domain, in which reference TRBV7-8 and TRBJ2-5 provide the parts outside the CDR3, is GAGVSQSPRYKVAKRGQDVALRCDPISGHVSLFWYQQALGQGPEFLTYFQNEAQLDKSGLPSDRFFAERPEGSVSTLKIQRTQQEDSAVYLCASSFSRRETQYFGPGTRLLVL.

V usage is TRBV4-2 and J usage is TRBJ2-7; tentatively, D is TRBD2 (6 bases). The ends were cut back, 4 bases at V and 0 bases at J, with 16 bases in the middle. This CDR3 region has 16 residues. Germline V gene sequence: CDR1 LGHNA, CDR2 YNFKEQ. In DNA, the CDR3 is TGTGCCAGCAGCCGCGGGGTAGCGTCGCCCTCCTACGAGCAGTACTTC. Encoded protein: CASSRGVASPSYEQYF.

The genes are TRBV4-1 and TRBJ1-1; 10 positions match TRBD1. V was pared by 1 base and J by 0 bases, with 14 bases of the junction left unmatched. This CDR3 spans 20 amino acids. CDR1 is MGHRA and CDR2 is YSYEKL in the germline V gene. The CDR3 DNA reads TGCGCCAGCAGCCAAGTGCCGGGACAGGGGAATGTCGGGATGAACACTGAAGCTTTCTTT. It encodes CASSQVPGQGNVGMNTEAFF.

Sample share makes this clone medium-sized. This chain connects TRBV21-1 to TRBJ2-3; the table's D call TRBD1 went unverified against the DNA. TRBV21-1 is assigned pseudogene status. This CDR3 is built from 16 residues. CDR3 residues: CASSPRGRGRGDTQYF. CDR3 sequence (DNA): TGTGCCAGCAGTCCCCGGGGCAGGGGGCGCGGAGATACGCAGTATTTT.

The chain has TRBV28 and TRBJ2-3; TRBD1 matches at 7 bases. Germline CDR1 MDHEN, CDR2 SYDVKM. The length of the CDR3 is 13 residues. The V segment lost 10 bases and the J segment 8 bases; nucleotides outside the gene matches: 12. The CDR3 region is CATTRTGPVTQYF. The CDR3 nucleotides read TGTGCCACAACCCGGACAGGTCCGGTTACGCAGTATTTT. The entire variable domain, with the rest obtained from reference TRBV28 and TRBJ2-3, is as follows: DVKVTQSSRYLVKRTGEKVFLECVQDMDHENMFWYRQDPGLGLRLIYFSYDVKMKEKGDIPEGYSVSREKKERFSLILESASTNQTSMYLCATTRTGPVTQYFGPGTRLTVL.

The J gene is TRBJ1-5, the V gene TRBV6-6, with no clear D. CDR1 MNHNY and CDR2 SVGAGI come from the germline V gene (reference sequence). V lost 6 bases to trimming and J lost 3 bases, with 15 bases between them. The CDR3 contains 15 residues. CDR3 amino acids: CASSLPGRVNQPQHF. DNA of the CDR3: TGTGCCAGCAGCCTCCCCGGGAGGGTCAATCAGCCCCAGCATTTT.

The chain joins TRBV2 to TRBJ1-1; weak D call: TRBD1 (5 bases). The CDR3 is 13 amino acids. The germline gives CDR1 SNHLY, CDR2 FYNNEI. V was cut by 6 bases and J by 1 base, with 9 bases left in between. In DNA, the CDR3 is TGTGCCAGCAGCGACGGACAGAACACTGAAGCTTTCTTT. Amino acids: CASSDGQNTEAFF.

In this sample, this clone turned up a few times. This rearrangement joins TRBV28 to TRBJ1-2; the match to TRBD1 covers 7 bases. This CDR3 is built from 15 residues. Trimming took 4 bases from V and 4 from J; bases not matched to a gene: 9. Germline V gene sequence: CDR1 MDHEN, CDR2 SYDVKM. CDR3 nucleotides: TGTGCCAGCAGTTCCGCTCGGGGACAGCCCTATGGCTACACCTTC. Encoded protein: CASSSARGQPYGYTF.

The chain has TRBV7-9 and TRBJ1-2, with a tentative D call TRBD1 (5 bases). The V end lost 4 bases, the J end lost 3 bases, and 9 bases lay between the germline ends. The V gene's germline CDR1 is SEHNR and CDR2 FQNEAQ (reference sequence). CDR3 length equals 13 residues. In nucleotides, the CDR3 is TGTGCCAGCAGCTCTGACAGCGACTATGGCTACACCTTC. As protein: CASSSDSDYGYTF. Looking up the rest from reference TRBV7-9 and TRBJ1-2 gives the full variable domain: DTGVSQNPRHKITKRGQNVTFRCDPISEHNRLYWYRQTLGQGPEFLTYFQNEAQLEKSRLLSDRFSAERPKGSFSTLEIQRTEQGDSAMYLCASSSDSDYGYTFGSGTRLTVV.

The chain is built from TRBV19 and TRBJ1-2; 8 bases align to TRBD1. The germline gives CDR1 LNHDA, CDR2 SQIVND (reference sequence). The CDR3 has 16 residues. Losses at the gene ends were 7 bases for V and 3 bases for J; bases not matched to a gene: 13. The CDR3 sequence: CASTLRSTGVDYGYTF. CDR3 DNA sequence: TGTGCCAGTACCCTTCGATCGACAGGGGTGGACTATGGCTACACCTTC.

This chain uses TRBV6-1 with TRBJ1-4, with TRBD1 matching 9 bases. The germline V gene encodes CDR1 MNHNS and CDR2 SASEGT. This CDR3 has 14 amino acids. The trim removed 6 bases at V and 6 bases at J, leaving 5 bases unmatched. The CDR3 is CASRSGTGHEKLFF. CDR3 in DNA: TGTGCCAGCAGATCCGGGACAGGGCATGAAAAACTGTTTTTT.

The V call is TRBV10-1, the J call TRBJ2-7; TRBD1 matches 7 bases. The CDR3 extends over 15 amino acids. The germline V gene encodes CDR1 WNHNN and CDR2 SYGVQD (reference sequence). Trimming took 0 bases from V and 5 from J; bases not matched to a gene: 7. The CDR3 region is CASSESYRTGNEQYF. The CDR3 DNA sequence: TGCGCCAGCAGTGAGTCCTATAGGACAGGTAACGAGCAGTACTTC.

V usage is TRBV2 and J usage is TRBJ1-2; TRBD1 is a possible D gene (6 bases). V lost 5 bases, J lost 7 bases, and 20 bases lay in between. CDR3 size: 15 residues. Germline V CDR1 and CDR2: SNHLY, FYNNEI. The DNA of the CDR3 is TGTGCCAGCAGTCCCTCGGTGGGTGGGGGCCCTGGCTACACCTTC. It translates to CASSPSVGGGPGYTF.

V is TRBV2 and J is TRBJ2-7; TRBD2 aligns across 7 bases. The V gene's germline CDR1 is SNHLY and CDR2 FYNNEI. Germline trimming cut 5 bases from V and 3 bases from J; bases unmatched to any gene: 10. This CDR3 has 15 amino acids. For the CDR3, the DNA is TGTGCCAGCAGTCTTGGGGGGGAGTCGGGCTACGAGCAGTACTTC. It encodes CASSLGGESGYEQYF.

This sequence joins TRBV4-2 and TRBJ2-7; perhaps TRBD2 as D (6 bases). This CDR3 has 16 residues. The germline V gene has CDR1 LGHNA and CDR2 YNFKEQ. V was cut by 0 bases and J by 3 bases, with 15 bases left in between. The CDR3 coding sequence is TGTGCCAGCAGCCAAGAACCGACTAGGGTGAACTACGAGCAGTACTTC. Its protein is CASSQEPTRVNYEQYF.

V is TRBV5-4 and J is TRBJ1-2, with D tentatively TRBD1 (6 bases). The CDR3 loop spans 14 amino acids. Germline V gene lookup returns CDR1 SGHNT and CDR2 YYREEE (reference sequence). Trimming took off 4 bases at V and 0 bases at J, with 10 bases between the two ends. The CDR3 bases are TGTGCCAGCAGCCTACAGGGAACTAACTATGGCTACACCTTC. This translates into CASSLQGTNYGYTF.